These 30 T cell receptor beta chains originate from one sample sequenced in a study of T cell changes during pregnancy in multiple sclerosis. Profiled with immunoSEQ multiplex PCR; TCRdb holds only in-frame clones, not every one. This sample has 76,000 or so clones; over 85% occur once, and the top ten carry approximately 0.79%. Here the sequenced sample was peripheral blood, taken in the second trimester of pregnancy. These TCRs come from a female donor in good health, enrolled as a control in a pregnancy study.

The rearrangement joins TRBV19 to TRBJ1-2, with 7 bases lining up with TRBD1. The CDR3 is made up of 14 amino acids. In germline, CDR1 is LNHDA, CDR2 SQIVND (reference sequence). The V and J ends lost 7 bases and 5 bases, in that order; junction bases with no gene match: 10. The CDR3 sequence: CASTPTGDGYGYTF. The CDR3 nucleotides are TGTGCCAGTACCCCCACAGGGGATGGGTATGGCTACACCTTC.

This chain joins TRBV7-9 and TRBJ2-1; D remains ambiguous. Germline values: CDR1 SEHNR, CDR2 FQNEAQ (reference sequence). This CDR3 comprises 14 residues. Trimming took off 3 bases at V and 0 bases at J, with 6 bases between the two ends. This CDR3 is CASSFPSSYNEQFF. The CDR3 DNA is TGTGCCAGCAGCTTTCCGAGCTCCTACAATGAGCAGTTCTTC.

V gene TRBV5-1 combines with J gene TRBJ2-5; D uncertain. CDR1 is SGHRS and CDR2 is YFSETQ in the germline V gene. CDR3 length: 14 amino acids. V gave up 0 bases and J gave up 0 bases, with 6 bases separating them. CDR3: CASSLDSYQETQYF. The CDR3 nucleotides are TGCGCCAGCAGCTTGGACAGCTACCAAGAGACCCAGTACTTC.

The chain recombines TRBV25-1 with TRBJ1-6, with TRBD1 matching over 9 bases. The germline V gene encodes CDR1 MGHDK and CDR2 SYGVNS. CDR3 length: 14 amino acids. V lost 5 bases, J lost 5 bases, and 1 base stayed unmatched. Written as DNA, the CDR3 is TGTGCCAGCAGTAGACAGGGGGATAATTCACCCCTCCACTTT. Its protein product is CASSRQGDNSPLHF.

The gene calls are TRBV2 and TRBJ2-7; D call uncertain. Germline V gene lookup returns CDR1 SNHLY and CDR2 FYNNEI. This CDR3 comprises 14 residues. Trimming removed 7 bases at V and 0 bases at J, with 13 bases between. The CDR3 spells CASKDSTISYEQYF. The CDR3 DNA sequence: TGTGCCAGCAAAGACTCAACCATCTCCTACGAGCAGTACTTC.

The chain carries TRBV12-5 and TRBJ1-1, with 9 bases that match TRBD1. CDR1 LGHNT and CDR2 FRNRAP come from the germline V gene. Germline trimming cut 0 bases from V and 1 base from J; bases unmatched to any gene: 12. The CDR3 has 19 residues. This chain's CDR3 is CASGLVLGTGLFGNTEAFF. CDR3 sequence (DNA): TGTGCTAGTGGTTTGGTACTGGGGACAGGGTTATTTGGGAACACTGAAGCTTTCTTT. The complete variable domain, with remaining parts taken from reference TRBV12-5 and TRBJ1-1, reads DARVTQTPRHKVTEMGQEVTMRCQPILGHNTVFWYRQTMMQGLELLAYFRNRAPLDDSGMPKDRFSAEMPDATLATLKIQPSEPRDSAVYFCASGLVLGTGLFGNTEAFFGQGTRLTVV.

The V gene is TRBV5-1, the J gene TRBJ2-3; 12 bases align to TRBD2. The junction had 9 bases not matched to a gene; V was cut back by 1 base and J by 6 bases. The CDR3 runs 17 residues. Germline lookup yields CDR1 SGHRS and CDR2 YFSETQ. The CDR3 region has the DNA TGCGCCAGCAGCTTGTCAGGACTAGCGGGGAACATGGATACGCAGTATTTT. Its translation is CASSLSGLAGNMDTQYF.

V gene TRBV5-5 combines with J gene TRBJ1-4; no firm D call. Germline V CDR1 and CDR2: SGHKS, YYEKEE (reference sequence). With 4 bases removed from V and 8 bases from J, the gap between germline ends came to 18 bases. The CDR3 extends over 15 amino acids. The CDR3 is CASSGHRGGGEKLFF. CDR3 nucleotide sequence: TGTGCCAGCAGCGGCCACCGGGGTGGTGGCGAAAAACTGTTTTTT. Full variable domain (remainder filled in from reference TRBV5-5 and TRBJ1-4): DAGVTQSPTHLIKTRGQQVTLRCSPISGHKSVSWYQQVLGQGPQFIFQYYEKEERGRGNFPDRFSARQFPNYSSELNVNALLLGDSALYLCASSGHRGGGEKLFFGSGTQLSVL.

The chain has TRBV7-9 and TRBJ2-1; TRBD2 matches at 7 bases. In germline, CDR1 is SEHNR, CDR2 FQNEAQ (reference sequence). The CDR3 is 16 residues long. J gave up 0 bases and V 1 base, and 3 bases lay outside the gene matches. The CDR3 nucleotides are TGTGCCAGCAGCTTAGGTGGCGGGGGCTCCTACAATGAGCAGTTCTTC. It is translated as CASSLGGGGSYNEQFF.

This clone was seen once. V gene TRBV11-2 combines with J gene TRBJ1-2, with D maybe TRBD1 (6 bases). V lost 3 bases, J lost 4 bases, and 24 bases lay in between. This CDR3 comprises 18 residues. Germline loops: CDR1 SGHAT, CDR2 FQNNGV. The CDR3 DNA sequence: TGTGCCAGCAGCTTGGGACCGGGACACACCGTGGATGGCTATGGCTACACCTTC. Encoded protein: CASSLGPGHTVDGYGYTF.

The chain has TRBV19 and TRBJ2-5; possible D gene TRBD2, 6 bases. Per the germline V gene, CDR1 is LNHDA and CDR2 is SQIVND (reference sequence). The CDR3 consists of 15 residues. V lost 5 bases and J 6 bases, leaving 19 bases between the germline ends. CDR3 DNA sequence: TGTGCCAGTAGTCCTCCGTGGGGGAGGAGAAAGACCCAGTACTTC. This sequence encodes CASSPPWGRRKTQYF.

The V call is TRBV7-3, the J call TRBJ2-7; perhaps TRBD2 as D (5 bases). CDR3 length: 14 residues. CDR1 and CDR2 from the germline V gene are SGHTA and FQGTGA. Deletions cut 4 bases from V and 2 bases from J, with 12 bases between. The CDR3 loop is CASSSDGGTYEQYF. The CDR3 DNA follows: TGTGCCAGCAGCTCCGACGGAGGAACCTACGAGCAGTACTTC. The variable domain in full, completed from reference TRBV7-3 and TRBJ2-7, reads GAGVSQTPSNKVTEKGKYVELRCDPISGHTALYWYRQSLGQGPEFLIYFQGTGAADDSGLPNDRFFAVRPEGSVSTLKIQRTERGDSAVYLCASSSDGGTYEQYFGPGTRLTVT.

The genes are TRBV27 and TRBJ2-1; TRBD2 aligns across 8 bases. The V gene's germline CDR1 is MNHEY and CDR2 SMNVEV (reference sequence). The CDR3 has 16 amino acids. With 5 bases clipped from V and 3 bases from J, the junction kept 9 bases outside the gene matches. In nucleotides, the CDR3 is TGTGCCAGCAGTCTATTTAGCGGGGAGATCTACAATGAGCAGTTCTTC. Its protein is CASSLFSGEIYNEQFF.

CDR3 residues: CASSGSQEGISNQPQHF. CDR3 DNA sequence: TGTGCCAGCAGTGGGAGTCAGGAGGGGATAAGCAATCAGCCCCAGCATTTT. The rearrangement uses TRBV6-4 and TRBJ1-5; D perhaps matches TRBD1 (5 bases). This CDR3 has 17 residues. Germline V CDR1 and CDR2: MRHNA, SNTAGT. V dropped 4 bases and J dropped 1 base, with 17 bases sitting between them.

The chain combines TRBV19 with TRBJ1-2, with 11 positions matching TRBD1. The V segment lost 4 bases and the J segment 4 bases; nucleotides outside the gene matches: 8. The CDR3 is 16 amino acids. Germline V lookup: CDR1 LNHDA, CDR2 SQIVND (reference sequence). For the CDR3, the DNA is TGTGCCAGTAGTACACGGACAGGGGGCGAAACCTATGGCTACACCTTC. Protein sequence: CASSTRTGGETYGYTF.

The V call is TRBV5-1, the J call TRBJ2-3; maybe TRBD2 (6 bases). This CDR3 has 15 amino acids. The germline V gene has CDR1 SGHRS and CDR2 YFSETQ. The V and J ends lost 0 bases and 0 bases respectively, with 8 bases between them. CDR3 sequence reads: CASSLDGTSTDTQYF. DNA for the CDR3: TGCGCCAGCAGCTTGGATGGGACTAGCACAGATACGCAGTATTTT.

This clone was counted only a few times. The chain is built from TRBV6-1 and TRBJ1-1, with a possible D match to TRBD1 (5 bases). V lost 6 bases, J lost 2 bases, and 16 bases lay in between. The CDR3 spans 15 residues. CDR1 is MNHNS, CDR2 SASEGT, per germline. CDR3 region: CASRDPFRDNTEAFF. The CDR3 nucleotides read TGTGCCAGCAGGGATCCCTTCAGGGATAACACTGAAGCTTTCTTT.

The rearrangement uses TRBV5-1 and TRBJ1-4, with TRBD1 identical over 7 bases. Per the germline V gene, CDR1 is SGHRS and CDR2 is YFSETQ. V was clipped by 4 bases and J by 5 bases; unmatched bases: 5. The CDR3 extends over 14 amino acids. The CDR3 here is CASSPGQSNEKLFF. The CDR3 nucleotides read TGCGCCAGCAGCCCGGGACAGAGCAATGAAAAACTGTTTTTT.

The chain combines TRBV27 with TRBJ1-6, with a tentative D call TRBD1 (5 bases). Trimming pared 6 bases from V and 9 bases from J, leaving 21 bases between. Looked up from germline, CDR1 is MNHEY and CDR2 is SMNVEV (reference sequence). This CDR3 contains 16 residues. The CDR3 DNA reads as TGTGCCAGCAGCCCCGACGGGGAGGGGCTCTTTTCACCCCTCCACTTT. Translation: CASSPDGEGLFSPLHF.

V usage is TRBV2 and J usage is TRBJ1-2; D call uncertain. V lost 8 bases and J lost 8, with 6 bases in between. Germline V gene data show CDR1 as SNHLY and CDR2 as FYNNEI. There are 9 residues in the CDR3. In DNA form, the CDR3 reads TGTGCCAGCGGAGTGGGCTACACCTTC. This sequence encodes CASGVGYTF.

The rearrangement joins TRBV7-8 to TRBJ1-2; 9 nucleotides line up with TRBD1. Germline CDR1 SGHVS, CDR2 FQNEAQ. J lost 5 bases, V lost 5 bases, and 9 bases had no gene match. CDR3 length equals 15 residues. The CDR3 here is CASSPQQGAEYGYTF. The DNA of the CDR3 is TGTGCCAGCAGCCCTCAACAGGGGGCGGAATATGGCTACACCTTC.

The V and J genes are TRBV5-1 and TRBJ1-3; D possibly corresponds to TRBD1 (6 bases). This CDR3 comprises 19 residues. Between the trimmed V and J ends, which lost 2 bases and 2 bases, there was a span of 23 bases. Germline V gives CDR1 SGHRS, CDR2 YFSETQ. CDR3 in DNA: TGCGCCAGCAGCTTCTATCCGGGACAATCTTCACTTGCTGGAAACACCATATATTTT. This codes for CASSFYPGQSSLAGNTIYF.

This clone was seen a single time. The chain couples TRBV11-3 to TRBJ1-2; D unclear. Per germline, CDR1 SGHNT and CDR2 YENEEA. This CDR3 is built from 17 residues. The ends were cut back, 2 bases at V and 1 base at J, with 17 bases in the middle. DNA for the CDR3: TGTGCCAGCAGCTTAAATCTGTTCCAGGACTTTAACTATGGCTACACCTTC. This codes for CASSLNLFQDFNYGYTF.

V gene TRBV30 combines with J gene TRBJ2-3, with D tentatively TRBD1 (6 bases). With 1 base removed from V and 3 bases from J, the gap between germline ends came to 14 bases. Per germline, CDR1 GTSNPN and CDR2 SVGIG (reference sequence). There are 15 residues in the CDR3. CDR3 sequence reads: CAWSGLGRGTDTQYF. CDR3 in DNA: TGTGCCTGGAGTGGATTGGGCAGGGGTACAGATACGCAGTATTTT.

V usage is TRBV6-5 and J usage is TRBJ1-1; D not certain. The CDR3 is 13 residues long. The germline V and J ends were trimmed by 2 bases and 3 bases, with 7 bases remaining between them. Germline V gene lookup returns CDR1 MNHEY and CDR2 SVGAGI. The CDR3 region is CASSYRHDTEAFF. The DNA of the CDR3 is TGTGCCAGCAGTTACCGACATGACACTGAAGCTTTCTTT.

The rearrangement links TRBV9 to TRBJ1-2; 10 bases are shared with TRBD1. CDR1 is SGDLS and CDR2 is YYNGEE in the germline V gene. The CDR3 extends over 15 amino acids. V shed 0 bases and J 6 bases; nucleotides not matched to a gene: 5. The chain's CDR3 is CASSVVAGTGDGYTF. The CDR3 region has the DNA TGTGCCAGCAGCGTAGTAGCCGGGACAGGGGATGGCTACACCTTC.

The J gene is TRBJ1-2, the V gene TRBV7-9; D is perhaps TRBD1 (6 bases). V was shortened by 5 bases and J by 4 bases, with 17 bases between the two germline ends. CDR3 length: 15 amino acids. The V gene's germline CDR1 is SEHNR and CDR2 FQNEAQ (reference sequence). In DNA form, the CDR3 reads TGTGCCAGCAGCCGAACAGGGATTTATGGCTATGGCTACACCTTC. As protein: CASSRTGIYGYGYTF.

V is TRBV15 and J is TRBJ1-2; D remains ambiguous. This CDR3 spans 14 amino acids. The V gene lost 0 bases and the J gene lost 6 bases, with 11 bases spanning the gap. Germline values: CDR1 LNHNV, CDR2 YYDKDF (reference sequence). The CDR3 DNA reads TGTGCCACCAGCAGAGATGGTGAACACCATGGCTACACCTTC. Its translation: CATSRDGEHHGYTF.

This rearrangement joins TRBV10-1 to TRBJ1-6; D is possibly TRBD1 (6 bases). CDR1 is WNHNN and CDR2 is SYGVQD in the germline V gene (reference sequence). The CDR3 length is 14 residues. V lost 6 bases to trimming and J lost 8 bases, with 14 bases between them. The CDR3 protein is CASSHRVEDSPLHF. CDR3 coding DNA: TGCGCCAGCAGCCACAGGGTCGAGGATTCACCCCTCCACTTT.

In DNA, the CDR3 is TGTGCCAGAAGCCCCGTCGCGTCTAGCGGGGGGGCCGAGAATGAGCAGTTCTTC. Translated, it gives CARSPVASSGGAENEQFF. J is TRBJ2-1 and V is TRBV5-3; 12 bases map to TRBD2. TRBV5-3 is an open reading frame whose function is uncertain. This CDR3 has 18 amino acids. Unmatched junction bases numbered 15, after V lost 4 bases and J lost 7 bases.